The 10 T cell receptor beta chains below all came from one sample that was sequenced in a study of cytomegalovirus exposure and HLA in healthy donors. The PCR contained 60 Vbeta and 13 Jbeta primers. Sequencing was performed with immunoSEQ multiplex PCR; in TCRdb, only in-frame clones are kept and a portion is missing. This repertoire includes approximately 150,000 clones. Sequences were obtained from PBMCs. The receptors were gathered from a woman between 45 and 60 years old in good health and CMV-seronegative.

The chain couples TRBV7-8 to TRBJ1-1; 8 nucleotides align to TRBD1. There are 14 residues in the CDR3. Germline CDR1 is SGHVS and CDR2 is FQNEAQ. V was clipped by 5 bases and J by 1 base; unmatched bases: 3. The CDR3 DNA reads TGTGCCAGCAGCCTGGGACAGGCGAACACTGAAGCTTTCTTT. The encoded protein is CASSLGQANTEAFF.

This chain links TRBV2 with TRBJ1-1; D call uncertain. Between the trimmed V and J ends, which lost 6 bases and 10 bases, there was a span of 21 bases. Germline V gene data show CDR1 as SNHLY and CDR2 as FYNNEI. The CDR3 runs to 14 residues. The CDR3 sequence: CASSPQTLRVPAFF. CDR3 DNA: TGTGCCAGCAGCCCCCAGACGTTGAGGGTGCCAGCTTTCTTT.

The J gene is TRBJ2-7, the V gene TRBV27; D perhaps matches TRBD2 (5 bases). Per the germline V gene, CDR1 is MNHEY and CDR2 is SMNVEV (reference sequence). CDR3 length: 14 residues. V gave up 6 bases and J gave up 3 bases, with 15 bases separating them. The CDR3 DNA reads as TGTGCCAGCAGGGCGGGTCTTGATTTCTACGAGCAGTACTTC. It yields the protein CASRAGLDFYEQYF.

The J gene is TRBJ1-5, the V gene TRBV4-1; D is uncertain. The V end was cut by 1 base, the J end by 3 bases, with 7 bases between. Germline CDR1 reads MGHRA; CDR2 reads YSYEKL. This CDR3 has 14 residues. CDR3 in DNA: TGCGCCAGCAGCCAAGCGGGGAACAATCAGCCCCAGCATTTT. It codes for CASSQAGNNQPQHF.

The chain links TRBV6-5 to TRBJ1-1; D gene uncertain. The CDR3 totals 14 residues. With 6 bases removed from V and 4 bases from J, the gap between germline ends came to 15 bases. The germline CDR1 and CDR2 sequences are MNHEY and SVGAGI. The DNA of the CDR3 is TGTGCCAGCAGAAGTATCTCCGGGAGCACTGAAGCTTTCTTT. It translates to CASRSISGSTEAFF.

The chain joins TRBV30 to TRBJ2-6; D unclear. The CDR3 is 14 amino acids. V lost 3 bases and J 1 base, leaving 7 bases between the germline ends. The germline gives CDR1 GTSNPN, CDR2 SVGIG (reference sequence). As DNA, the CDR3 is TGTGCCTGGAGGAAGAGTTCTGGGGCCAACGTCCTGACTTTC. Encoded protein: CAWRKSSGANVLTF.

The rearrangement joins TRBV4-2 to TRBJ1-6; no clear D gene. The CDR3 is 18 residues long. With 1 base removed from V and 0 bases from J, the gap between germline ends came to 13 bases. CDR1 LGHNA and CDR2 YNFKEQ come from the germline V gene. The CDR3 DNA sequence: TGTGCCAGCAGCCAAGGGGTGGACTCCAGCTCCTATAATTCACCCCTCCACTTT. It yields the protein CASSQGVDSSSYNSPLHF.

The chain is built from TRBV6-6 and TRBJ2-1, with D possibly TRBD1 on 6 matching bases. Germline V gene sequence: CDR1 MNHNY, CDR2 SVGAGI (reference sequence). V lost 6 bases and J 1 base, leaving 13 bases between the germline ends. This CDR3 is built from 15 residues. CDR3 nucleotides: TGTGCCAGCAGCCTTGACAGGAGGTCCTACAATGAGCAGTTCTTC. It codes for CASSLDRRSYNEQFF.

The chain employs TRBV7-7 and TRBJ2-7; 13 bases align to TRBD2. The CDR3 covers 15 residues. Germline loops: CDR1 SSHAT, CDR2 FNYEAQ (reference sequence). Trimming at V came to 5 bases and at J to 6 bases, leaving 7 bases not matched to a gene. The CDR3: CASSPGLAGAGEQYF. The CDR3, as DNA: TGTGCCAGCAGCCCCGGACTAGCGGGAGCGGGCGAGCAGTACTTC. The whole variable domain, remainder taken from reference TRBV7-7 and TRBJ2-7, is GAGVSQSPRYKVTKRGQDVTLRCDPISSHATLYWYQQALGQGPEFLTYFNYEAQPDKSGLPSDRFSAERPEGSISTLTIQRTEQRDSAMYRCASSPGLAGAGEQYFGPGTRLTVT.

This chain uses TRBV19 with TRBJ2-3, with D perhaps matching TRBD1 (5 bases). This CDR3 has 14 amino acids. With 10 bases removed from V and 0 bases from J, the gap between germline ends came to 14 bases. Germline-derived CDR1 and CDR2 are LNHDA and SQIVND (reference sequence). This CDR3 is CATRRDISTDTQYF. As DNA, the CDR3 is TGTGCCACTCGCAGGGATATTAGCACAGATACGCAGTATTTT. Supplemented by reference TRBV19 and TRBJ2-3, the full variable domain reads DGGITQSPKYLFRKEGQNVTLSCEQNLNHDAMYWYRQDPGQGLRLIYYSQIVNDFQKGDIAEGYSVSREKKESFPLTVTSAQKNPTAFYLCATRRDISTDTQYFGPGTRLTVL.